Each of the 5 T cell receptor beta chains below was sequenced from the same sample in a study of T cell responses to AZD1222 COVID-19 vaccine. The assay was immunoSEQ multiplex PCR, and TCRdb's table has in-frame clones only and misses some. The sample yields roughly 140,000 clones, about 91% seen once. Here the sequenced sample was peripheral blood, taken on day 0 of MenACWY control vaccination. The receptors derive from an adult in good health.

This clone was observed once. The junction and the germline gene differ at one end; a read error may be behind it. V and J are TRBV7-7 and TRBJ2-3, with 10 bases that match TRBD1. The germline gives CDR1 SSHAT, CDR2 FNYEAQ (reference sequence). The CDR3 length is 15 residues. The CDR3 loop is CASSQGQGTGDTQYF. CDR3 DNA: TGTGCTAGCAGCCAGGGACAGGGGACCGGGGATACGCAGTATTTT.

The genes are TRBV2 and TRBJ1-1; the D is unclear. V lost 8 bases and J 1 base, leaving 14 bases between the germline ends. Germline assignment: CDR1 SNHLY and CDR2 FYNNEI. This CDR3 spans 14 amino acids. For the CDR3, the DNA is TGTGCCAGCTTCAAGGACCCAAGGAACACTGAAGCTTTCTTT. It specifies CASFKDPRNTEAFF. Drawing the rest from reference TRBV2 and TRBJ1-1, the complete variable domain is EPEVTQTPSHQVTQMGQEVILRCVPISNHLYFYWYRQILGQKVEFLVSFYNNEISEKSEIFDDQFSVERPDGSNFTLKIRSTKLEDSAMYFCASFKDPRNTEAFFGQGTRLTVV.

The CDR3 here is CSVEAPPSGKTGLWTDTQYF. DNA for the CDR3: TGCAGCGTTGAAGCGCCCCCTAGCGGGAAGACAGGGCTTTGGACAGATACGCAGTATTTT. The chain links TRBV29-1 to TRBJ2-3, with 9 bases aligning to TRBD2. The CDR3 has 20 amino acids. CDR1 SQVTM and CDR2 ANQGSEA come from the germline V gene. Trimming removed 1 base from V and 3 bases from J; junction bases left unmatched: 20.

The gene calls are TRBV7-8 and TRBJ1-2; D possibly corresponds to TRBD1 (5 bases). CDR1 is SGHVS, CDR2 FQNEAQ, per germline. The CDR3 covers 13 residues. With 5 bases removed from V and 7 bases from J, the gap between germline ends came to 14 bases. CDR3 sequence: CASSPGGSGGYTF. Written as DNA, the CDR3 is TGTGCCAGCAGCCCGGGGGGGAGCGGTGGCTACACCTTC.

The V and J genes are TRBV7-8 and TRBJ2-1, with no clear D. This CDR3 is built from 12 residues. The germline V gene has CDR1 SGHVS and CDR2 FQNEAQ. The V end was cut by 5 bases, the J end by 6 bases, with 8 bases between. CDR3 bases: TGTGCCAGCAGCCCATCCCCCAATGAGCAGTTCTTC. Translation gives CASSPSPNEQFF.